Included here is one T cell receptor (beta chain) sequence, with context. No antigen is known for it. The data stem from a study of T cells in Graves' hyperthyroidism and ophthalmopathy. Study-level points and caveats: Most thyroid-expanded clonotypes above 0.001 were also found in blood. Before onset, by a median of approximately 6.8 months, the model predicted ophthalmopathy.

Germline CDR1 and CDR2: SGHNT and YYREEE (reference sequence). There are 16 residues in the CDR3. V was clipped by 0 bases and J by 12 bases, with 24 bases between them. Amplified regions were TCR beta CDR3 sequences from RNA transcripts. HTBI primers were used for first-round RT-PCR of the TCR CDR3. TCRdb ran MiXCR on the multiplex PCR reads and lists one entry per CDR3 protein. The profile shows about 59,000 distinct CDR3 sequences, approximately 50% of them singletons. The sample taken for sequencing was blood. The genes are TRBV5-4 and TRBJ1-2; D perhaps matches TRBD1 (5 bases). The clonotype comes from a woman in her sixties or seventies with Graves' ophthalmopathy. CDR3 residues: CASSLGLNWDVEGNTF. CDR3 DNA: TGTGCCAGCAGCTTGGGGCTCAACTGGGACGTCGAGGGGAACACCTTC.